These 28 T cell receptor beta chains share one sample of origin, sequenced in a study of blood T cell repertoires in COVID-19. Sequencing used immunoSEQ multiplex PCR; TCRdb keeps in-frame clones, though not all of them. The data contain fewer than 350,000 clones, 88% of them singletons. Sequenced material: peripheral blood. The receptors here all came from a man between 18 and 29 years old with active or convalescent COVID-19.

This clone was seen only once. CDR3 sequence (DNA): TGTGCCAGCAGCTTAGTGACCTACGGGGGGCTGGGGCAGCCCCAGCATTTT. Translation gives CASSLVTYGGLGQPQHF. The rearrangement joins TRBV7-9 to TRBJ1-5, with D possibly being TRBD1 (6 bases). The CDR3 has 17 residues. Germline CDR1 reads SEHNR; CDR2 reads FQNEAQ (reference sequence). Deletions cut 1 base from V and 7 bases from J, with 20 bases between. Full variable domain (outside the CDR3, taken from reference TRBV7-9 and TRBJ1-5): DTGVSQNPRHKITKRGQNVTFRCDPISEHNRLYWYRQTLGQGPEFLTYFQNEAQLEKSRLLSDRFSAERPKGSFSTLEIQRTEQGDSAMYLCASSLVTYGGLGQPQHFGDGTRLSIL.

The chain links TRBV20-1 to TRBJ2-1; the D gene is possibly TRBD2 (5 bases). Looked up from germline, CDR1 is DFQATT and CDR2 is SNEGSKA (reference sequence). Between the trimmed V and J ends, which lost 1 base and 10 bases, there was a span of 8 bases. This CDR3 region has 11 residues. CDR3 sequence reads: CSARVSVEQFF. The CDR3 nucleotides are TGCAGTGCTAGAGTTAGCGTCGAGCAGTTCTTC.

The rearrangement uses TRBV6-5 and TRBJ1-3, with a weak D call TRBD1 (5 bases). This CDR3 spans 14 amino acids. Germline values: CDR1 MNHEY, CDR2 SVGAGI. The V and J ends lost 4 bases and 1 base respectively, with 8 bases between them. The CDR3 loop is CASSLGLSGNTIYF. The CDR3 bases are TGTGCCAGCAGTTTGGGACTTTCTGGAAACACCATATATTTT.

The chain combines TRBV29-1 with TRBJ1-2; a weak D match, TRBD1 (6 bases). The V gene's germline CDR1 is SQVTM and CDR2 ANQGSEA. V lost 6 bases, J lost 4 bases, and 12 bases lay in between. The CDR3 is made up of 12 amino acids. The CDR3 protein is CSVERTAYGYTF. Here the CDR3 DNA reads TGCAGCGTGGAACGGACAGCCTATGGCTACACCTTC.

The chain joins TRBV11-2 to TRBJ2-1; TRBD2 is a possible D gene (6 bases). Trimming removed 4 bases from V and 2 bases from J, with 15 bases in between. The CDR3 extends over 16 amino acids. Germline CDR1 SGHAT, CDR2 FQNNGV. The CDR3 here is CASSSQGAGTYNEQFF. In DNA, the CDR3 is TGTGCCAGCAGCTCCCAAGGGGCGGGGACCTACAATGAGCAGTTCTTC.

The gene calls are TRBV9 and TRBJ2-3; D might be TRBD1 (5 bases). The CDR3 extends over 15 amino acids. The V gene lost 3 bases and the J gene lost 0 bases, with 11 bases spanning the gap. Germline V gene data show CDR1 as SGDLS and CDR2 as YYNGEE. CDR3 sequence reads: CASSAQGSSTDTQYF. Written as DNA, the CDR3 is TGTGCCAGCAGCGCCCAGGGTTCTAGCACAGATACGCAGTATTTT.

This clone has more than one count but fewer than ten. The chain employs TRBV21-1 and TRBJ2-1; the table's D call TRBD2 went unverified against the DNA. TRBV21-1 is assigned pseudogene status. The CDR3 is made up of 17 amino acids. Here the CDR3 reads CASSKARSSGSYNEQFF. The CDR3 region has the DNA TGTGCCAGCAGCAAAGCGCGGTCTAGCGGGTCTTACAATGAGCAGTTCTTC.

V gene TRBV7-8 combines with J gene TRBJ1-5; tentatively, D is TRBD1 (5 bases). Germline V gene sequence: CDR1 SGHVS, CDR2 FQNEAQ. The germline V and J ends were trimmed by 5 bases and 2 bases, with 16 bases remaining between them. This CDR3 has 16 amino acids. The CDR3 reads CASSPTRIQGNQPQHF. The DNA of the CDR3 is TGTGCCAGCAGCCCCACAAGGATACAGGGCAATCAGCCCCAGCATTTT.

This sequence joins TRBV6-2 or TRBV6-3 and TRBJ2-1, with a possible D match to TRBD1 (6 bases). The CDR3 totals 13 residues. From germline, CDR1 is MNHEY and CDR2 SVGEGT. V was pared by 4 bases and J by 5 bases, with 9 bases between. CDR3 residues: CASSFYRDNEQFF. The CDR3, as DNA: TGTGCCAGCAGTTTCTACAGGGACAATGAGCAGTTCTTC.

Here the CDR3 DNA reads TGCAGCGTGACGACAGAAAGCTCCTACAATGAGCAGTTCTTC. Protein sequence: CSVTTESSYNEQFF. The chain is built from TRBV29-1 and TRBJ2-1; the D gene is possibly TRBD1 (5 bases). Germline lookup yields CDR1 SQVTM and CDR2 ANQGSEA. Trimming took off 6 bases at V and 0 bases at J, with 12 bases between the two ends. CDR3 length: 14 amino acids.

CDR3 coding DNA: TGTGCCAGCAGTTTGAATACAGTTAGCAATCAGCCCCAGCATTTT. Its translation: CASSLNTVSNQPQHF. The chain joins TRBV6-5 to TRBJ1-5; no clear D gene. This CDR3 has 15 residues. Trimming removed 4 bases at V and 0 bases at J, with 10 bases between. CDR1 is MNHEY and CDR2 is SVGAGI in the germline V gene.

This chain uses TRBV5-1 with TRBJ1-1; 8 nucleotides line up with TRBD1. The CDR3 covers 14 residues. CDR1 and CDR2 (germline): SGHRS, YFSETQ. Trimming at V came to 3 bases and at J to 0 bases, leaving 1 base not matched to a gene. The CDR3 region has the DNA TGCGCCAGCAGCTCACAGGGGGTGAACACTGAAGCTTTCTTT. Residues: CASSSQGVNTEAFF.

This sequence joins TRBV6-5 and TRBJ1-6; 8 bases are shared with TRBD1. The CDR3 extends over 14 amino acids. Germline assignment: CDR1 MNHEY and CDR2 SVGAGI. The V and J ends lost 6 bases and 9 bases, in that order; junction bases with no gene match: 7. This chain's CDR3 is CASRLQGVGSPLHF. CDR3 in DNA: TGTGCCAGCAGATTACAGGGGGTAGGTTCACCCCTCCACTTT.

The V gene is TRBV5-5, the J gene TRBJ1-4; TRBD1 agrees at 7 bases. The CDR3 has 15 amino acids. The germline V gene encodes CDR1 SGHKS and CDR2 YYEKEE (reference sequence). Trimming at V came to 3 bases and at J to 3 bases, leaving 5 bases not matched to a gene. CDR3 amino acids: CASSSTGTANEKLFF. CDR3 sequence (DNA): TGTGCCAGCAGCTCAACCGGGACAGCTAATGAAAAACTGTTTTTT. Together with reference TRBV5-5 and TRBJ1-4, the CDR3 gives the full variable domain: DAGVTQSPTHLIKTRGQQVTLRCSPISGHKSVSWYQQVLGQGPQFIFQYYEKEERGRGNFPDRFSARQFPNYSSELNVNALLLGDSALYLCASSSTGTANEKLFFGSGTQLSVL.

This chain uses TRBV7-2 with TRBJ1-4; no firm D call. V lost 1 base and J 8 bases, leaving 20 bases between the germline ends. The length of the CDR3 is 17 residues. Per the germline V gene, CDR1 is SGHTA and CDR2 is FQGNSA. The CDR3, as DNA: TGTGCCAGCAGCTTAGTCGGAGGTGGGGAGGGAAACGAAAAACTGTTTTTT. Amino acids: CASSLVGGGEGNEKLFF.

The chain carries TRBV4-3 and TRBJ1-1; D is uncertain. The germline V and J ends were trimmed by 1 base and 1 base, with 10 bases remaining between them. This CDR3 has 15 amino acids. Per the germline V gene, CDR1 is LGHNA and CDR2 is YSLEER. The chain's CDR3 is CASSQVVAGNTEAFF. CDR3 coding DNA: TGCGCCAGCAGCCAAGTCGTGGCAGGGAACACTGAAGCTTTCTTT.

This rearrangement joins TRBV6-5 to TRBJ2-1, with TRBD2 as a possible D gene (5 bases). Per germline, CDR1 MNHEY and CDR2 SVGAGI. There are 14 residues in the CDR3. The V end was cut by 7 bases, the J end by 0 bases, with 10 bases between. The CDR3 region is CASTRSVSYNEQFF. The CDR3 DNA reads as TGTGCCAGCACTCGTAGCGTCTCCTACAATGAGCAGTTCTTC.

The genes are TRBV25-1 and TRBJ2-3; D is uncertain. The CDR3 loop spans 12 amino acids. CDR1 is MGHDK and CDR2 is SYGVNS in the germline V gene. Trimming pared 7 bases from V and 3 bases from J, leaving 8 bases between. DNA of the CDR3: TGTGCCAGCACAGACTTTACAGATACGCAGTATTTT. It codes for CASTDFTDTQYF. Complete variable domain (other parts from reference TRBV25-1 and TRBJ2-3): EADIYQTPRYLVIGTGKKITLECSQTMGHDKMYWYQQDPGMELHLIHYSYGVNSTEKGDLSSESTVSRIRTEHFPLTLESARPSHTSQYLCASTDFTDTQYFGPGTRLTVL.

The gene calls are TRBV7-2 and TRBJ1-1; 8 nucleotides agree with TRBD1. There are 13 residues in the CDR3. CDR1 is SGHTA and CDR2 is FQGNSA in the germline V gene. Germline trimming cut 5 bases from V and 4 bases from J; bases unmatched to any gene: 3. CDR3 nucleotides: TGTGCCAGCAGCGGACAGGGTAGCACTGAAGCTTTCTTT. This translates into CASSGQGSTEAFF.

CDR3 protein: CASSQGDWGIYGYTF. The CDR3 region has the DNA TGCGCCAGCAGCCAAGGGGACTGGGGGATCTATGGCTACACCTTC. The chain uses TRBV4-1 and TRBJ1-2, with TRBD1 as a possible D gene (5 bases). Germline V CDR1 and CDR2: MGHRA, YSYEKL. Trimming cost V 1 base and J 4 bases, with 13 bases left between them. There are 15 residues in the CDR3.

The chain recombines TRBV5-6 with TRBJ1-1, with a tentative D call TRBD1 (5 bases). V shed 3 bases and J shed 0 bases, with 9 bases lying between them. The CDR3 sequence is 14 residues long. Per germline, CDR1 SGHDT and CDR2 YYEEEE. CDR3 DNA: TGTGCCAGCAGCTCGGACACCTTGAACACTGAAGCTTTCTTT. Its protein product is CASSSDTLNTEAFF.

The rearrangement uses TRBV2 and TRBJ1-6, with unresolved D. Trimming stripped 2 bases from V and 7 bases from J, with 9 bases between. The CDR3 is 14 amino acids. Germline V gives CDR1 SNHLY, CDR2 FYNNEI. Here the CDR3 DNA reads TGTGCCAGCAGTGAATACGAGAAAAATTCACCCCTCCACTTT. Translation: CASSEYEKNSPLHF.

The chain employs TRBV7-3 and TRBJ2-2; 11 bases are shared with TRBD2. CDR3 length: 15 residues. Trimming removed 7 bases from V and 5 bases from J; junction bases left unmatched: 6. Germline CDR1 SGHTA, CDR2 FQGTGA. Here the CDR3 reads CASTSSGGPTGELFF. The DNA for the CDR3 is TGTGCCAGCACCTCTAGCGGGGGGCCGACCGGGGAGCTGTTTTTT.

The chain has TRBV19 and TRBJ2-4; D possibly corresponds to TRBD2 (7 bases). The germline gives CDR1 LNHDA, CDR2 SQIVND (reference sequence). The CDR3 is 17 residues long. V was shortened by 2 bases and J by 0 bases, with 14 bases between the two germline ends. The CDR3 nucleotides are TGTGCCAGTAGTATATCCCCGGGGGGCCCAGCCAAAAACATTCAGTACTTC. Translated: CASSISPGGPAKNIQYF.

The CDR3 DNA reads as TGTGCCAGTAGTAATTTTCAGGTTGTCGGGGTAAATCAGCCCCAGCATTTT. It is translated as CASSNFQVVGVNQPQHF. This chain connects TRBV19 to TRBJ1-5; D is ambiguous. The CDR3 contains 17 residues. V was shortened by 4 bases and J by 4 bases, with 20 bases between the two germline ends. Germline loops: CDR1 LNHDA, CDR2 SQIVND (reference sequence).

This clone was detected once. The rearrangement links TRBV6-6 to TRBJ2-7, with 8 bases lining up with TRBD2. The CDR3 is made up of 14 amino acids. The J segment lost 7 bases and the V segment lost 6 bases, leaving 11 bases of the junction unmatched. CDR1 and CDR2 (germline): MNHNY, SVGAGI (reference sequence). CDR3: CASRPGGPSSEQYF. As DNA, the CDR3 is TGTGCCAGCAGGCCGGGGGGGCCATCAAGTGAGCAGTACTTC.

This chain connects TRBV6-2 or TRBV6-3 to TRBJ1-1, with D tentatively TRBD1 (5 bases). Per the germline V gene, CDR1 is MNHEY and CDR2 is SVGEGT. Trimming pared 5 bases from V and 3 bases from J, leaving 16 bases between. The CDR3 covers 15 residues. In DNA form, the CDR3 reads TGTGCCAGCAGTCCACACCAGACAGACCACACTGAAGCTTTCTTT. Translating it yields CASSPHQTDHTEAFF.

The J gene is TRBJ2-1, the V gene TRBV5-1, with 11 bases aligning to TRBD1. Looked up from germline, CDR1 is SGHRS and CDR2 is YFSETQ. The CDR3 loop spans 15 amino acids. Trimming cost V 5 bases and J 7 bases; bases outside gene matches: 8. The CDR3 coding sequence is TGCGCCAGCAGGGAGGCCGGGACAGGGGGAAATGAGCAGTTCTTC. It specifies CASREAGTGGNEQFF.